What follows describes a single T cell receptor beta chain. V was pared by 0 bases and J by 9 bases, with 6 bases of the junction left unmatched. The CDR3 sequence is 16 residues long. Germline V gene lookup returns CDR1 MGHRA and CDR2 YSYEKL. These data originate in a study of cytotoxic CD8 clonotypes in ibrutinib-treated CLL. Some clones are missing from TCRdb's copy, which holds only in-frame ones; the method was immunoSEQ multiplex PCR. The sample carries 43,000 or so clones, under 80% recorded once. The chain links TRBV4-1 to TRBJ1-6, with 9 bases aligning to TRBD1. The specimen was PBMCs, collected after 24 months of ibrutinib treatment. This sequence was found in a human donor with chronic lymphocytic leukemia. This CDR3 is CASSQDGGQGFSPLHF. The CDR3 DNA follows: TGCGCCAGCAGCCAAGATGGTGGACAGGGGTTTTCACCCCTCCACTTT.